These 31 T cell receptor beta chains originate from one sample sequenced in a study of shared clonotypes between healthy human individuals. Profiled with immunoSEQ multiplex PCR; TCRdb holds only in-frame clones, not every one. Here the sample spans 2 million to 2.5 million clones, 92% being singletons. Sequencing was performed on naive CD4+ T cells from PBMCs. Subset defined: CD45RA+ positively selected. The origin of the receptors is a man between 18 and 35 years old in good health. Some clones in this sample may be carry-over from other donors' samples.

The CDR3 coding sequence is TGTGCCAGCAGCCTCAAACCGGGACAGGGAGTCAATGGCTACACCTTC. Amino acid sequence: CASSLKPGQGVNGYTF. This chain links TRBV27 with TRBJ1-2; TRBD1 matches 9 bases. V shed 6 bases, J shed 6 bases, and the junction held 14 bases outside the gene matches. In germline, CDR1 is MNHEY, CDR2 SMNVEV (reference sequence). The CDR3 runs to 16 residues.

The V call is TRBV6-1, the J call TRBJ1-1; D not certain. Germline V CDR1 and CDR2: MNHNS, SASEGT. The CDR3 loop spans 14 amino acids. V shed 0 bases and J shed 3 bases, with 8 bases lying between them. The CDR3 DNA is TGTGCCAGCAGTGAAGCCGACTGGTACACTGAAGCTTTCTTT. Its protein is CASSEADWYTEAFF.

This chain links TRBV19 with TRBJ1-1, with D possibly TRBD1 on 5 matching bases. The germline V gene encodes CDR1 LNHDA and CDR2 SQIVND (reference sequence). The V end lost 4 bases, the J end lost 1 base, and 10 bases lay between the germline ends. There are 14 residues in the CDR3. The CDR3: CASSKSGRNTEAFF. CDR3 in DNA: TGTGCCAGTAGTAAGTCAGGGAGGAACACTGAAGCTTTCTTT.

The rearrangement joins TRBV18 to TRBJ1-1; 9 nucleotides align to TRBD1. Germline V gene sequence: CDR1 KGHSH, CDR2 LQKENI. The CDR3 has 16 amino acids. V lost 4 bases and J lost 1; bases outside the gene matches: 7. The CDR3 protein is CASSRGQGRGNTEAFF. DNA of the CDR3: TGTGCCAGCTCACGAGGACAGGGGCGGGGGAACACTGAAGCTTTCTTT.

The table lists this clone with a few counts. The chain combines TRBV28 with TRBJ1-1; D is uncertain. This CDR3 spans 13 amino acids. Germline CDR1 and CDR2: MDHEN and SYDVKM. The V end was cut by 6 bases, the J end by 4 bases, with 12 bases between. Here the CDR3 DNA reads TGTGCCAGCAGCCGCCCCCTGGGCACTGAAGCTTTCTTT. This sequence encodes CASSRPLGTEAFF.

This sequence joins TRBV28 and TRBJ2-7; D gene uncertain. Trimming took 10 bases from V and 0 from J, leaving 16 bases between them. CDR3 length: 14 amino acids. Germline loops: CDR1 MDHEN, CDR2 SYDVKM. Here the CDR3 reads CATKVGRSSYEQYF. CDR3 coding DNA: TGTGCCACGAAGGTCGGGCGGAGCTCCTACGAGCAGTACTTC.

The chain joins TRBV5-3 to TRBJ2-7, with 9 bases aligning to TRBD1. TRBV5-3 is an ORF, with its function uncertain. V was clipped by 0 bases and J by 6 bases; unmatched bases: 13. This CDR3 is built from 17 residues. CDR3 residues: CARSLVPWGQGGREQYF. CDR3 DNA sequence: TGTGCCAGAAGCTTGGTTCCGTGGGGACAGGGTGGGCGCGAGCAGTACTTC.

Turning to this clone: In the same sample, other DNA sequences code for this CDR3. This CDR3 reads CASSVEVGRYNEQFF. The CDR3 region has the DNA TGTGCCAGCAGCGTTGAAGTGGGAAGGTACAATGAGCAGTTCTTC. The chain uses TRBV9 and TRBJ2-1; D uncertain. Per germline, CDR1 SGDLS and CDR2 YYNGEE. The CDR3 loop spans 15 amino acids. Trimming cost V 2 bases and J 4 bases, with 13 bases left between them.

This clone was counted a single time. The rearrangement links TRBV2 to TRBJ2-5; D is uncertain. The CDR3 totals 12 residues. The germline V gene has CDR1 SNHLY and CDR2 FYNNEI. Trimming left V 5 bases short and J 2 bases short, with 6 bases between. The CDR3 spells CASSTGQETQYF. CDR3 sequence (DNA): TGTGCCAGCAGTACCGGACAAGAGACCCAGTACTTC.

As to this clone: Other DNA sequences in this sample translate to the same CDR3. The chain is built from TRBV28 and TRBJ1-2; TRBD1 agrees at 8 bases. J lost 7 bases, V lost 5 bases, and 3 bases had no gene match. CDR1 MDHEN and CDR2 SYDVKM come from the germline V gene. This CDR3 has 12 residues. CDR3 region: CASSDRGSGYTF. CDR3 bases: TGTGCCAGCAGTGACAGGGGATCTGGCTACACCTTC.

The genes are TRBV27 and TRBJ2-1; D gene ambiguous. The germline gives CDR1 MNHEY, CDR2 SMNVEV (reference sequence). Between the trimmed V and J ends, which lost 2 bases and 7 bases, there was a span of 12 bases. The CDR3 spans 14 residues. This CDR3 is CASSLLLSPNEQFF. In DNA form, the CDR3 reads TGTGCCAGCAGTTTACTTTTAAGCCCGAATGAGCAGTTCTTC.

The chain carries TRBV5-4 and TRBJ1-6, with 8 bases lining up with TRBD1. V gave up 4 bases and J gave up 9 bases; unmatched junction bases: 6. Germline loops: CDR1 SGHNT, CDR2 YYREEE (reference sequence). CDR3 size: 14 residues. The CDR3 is CASSLTGGSSPLHF. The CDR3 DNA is TGTGCCAGCAGCCTAACAGGGGGTAGTTCACCCCTCCACTTT.

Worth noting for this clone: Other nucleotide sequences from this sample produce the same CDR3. CDR3 sequence reads: CASSLGLGSYEQYF. The CDR3 region has the DNA TGTGCCAGCAGTTTGGGACTGGGGTCCTACGAGCAGTACTTC. This chain joins TRBV27 and TRBJ2-7, with D perhaps matching TRBD2 (6 bases). The CDR3 covers 14 residues. Germline CDR1 is MNHEY and CDR2 is SMNVEV (reference sequence). Trimming stripped 3 bases from V and 1 base from J, with 10 bases between.

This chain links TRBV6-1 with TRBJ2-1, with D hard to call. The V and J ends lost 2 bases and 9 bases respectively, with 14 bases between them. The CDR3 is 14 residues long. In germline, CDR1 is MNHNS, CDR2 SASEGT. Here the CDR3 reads CASSEIWLEAEQFF. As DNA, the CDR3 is TGTGCCAGCAGTGAAATTTGGCTAGAGGCTGAGCAGTTCTTC.

CDR3 residues: CASSTRGGVRIQYF. CDR3 nucleotide sequence: TGTGCCAGCAGCACCCGGGGAGGGGTCCGGATTCAGTACTTC. The chain is built from TRBV28 and TRBJ2-4; 7 bases fit TRBD2. Germline assignment: CDR1 MDHEN and CDR2 SYDVKM. The CDR3 has 14 residues. Trimming removed 6 bases from V and 10 bases from J; junction bases left unmatched: 12.

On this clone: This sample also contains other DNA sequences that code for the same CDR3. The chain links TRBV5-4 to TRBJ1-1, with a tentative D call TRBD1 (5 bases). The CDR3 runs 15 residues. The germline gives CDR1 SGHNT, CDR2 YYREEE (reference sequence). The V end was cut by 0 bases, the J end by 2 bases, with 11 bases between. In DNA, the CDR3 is TGTGCCAGCAGCTTGGGAGGACATCCAAACACTGAAGCTTTCTTT. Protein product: CASSLGGHPNTEAFF.

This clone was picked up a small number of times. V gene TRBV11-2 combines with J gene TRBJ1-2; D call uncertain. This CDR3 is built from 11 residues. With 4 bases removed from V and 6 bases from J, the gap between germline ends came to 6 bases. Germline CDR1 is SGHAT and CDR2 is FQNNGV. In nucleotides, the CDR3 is TGTGCCAGCAGCTCTGGCAATGGCTACACCTTC. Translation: CASSSGNGYTF.

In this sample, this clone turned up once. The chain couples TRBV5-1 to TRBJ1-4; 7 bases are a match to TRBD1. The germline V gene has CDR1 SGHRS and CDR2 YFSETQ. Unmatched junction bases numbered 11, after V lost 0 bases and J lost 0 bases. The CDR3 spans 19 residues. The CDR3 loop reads CASSLGARTGAATNEKLFF. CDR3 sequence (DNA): TGCGCCAGCAGCTTGGGAGCGCGAACAGGGGCCGCAACTAATGAAAAACTGTTTTTT.

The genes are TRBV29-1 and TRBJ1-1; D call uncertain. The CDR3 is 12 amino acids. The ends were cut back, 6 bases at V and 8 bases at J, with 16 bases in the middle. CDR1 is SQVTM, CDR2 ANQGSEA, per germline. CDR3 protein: CSVATDGVEAFF. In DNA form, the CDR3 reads TGCAGCGTCGCTACAGATGGGGTAGAAGCTTTCTTT.

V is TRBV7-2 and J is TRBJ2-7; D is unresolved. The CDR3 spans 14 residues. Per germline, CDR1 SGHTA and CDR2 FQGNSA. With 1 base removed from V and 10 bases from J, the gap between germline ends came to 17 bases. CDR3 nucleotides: TGTGCCAGCAGCTTAGTGGCTTGGGGTGGCCCACAGTACTTC. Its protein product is CASSLVAWGGPQYF.

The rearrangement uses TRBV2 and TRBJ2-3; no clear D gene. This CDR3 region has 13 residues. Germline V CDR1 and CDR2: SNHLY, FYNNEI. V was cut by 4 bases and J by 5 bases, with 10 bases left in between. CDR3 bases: TGTGCCAGCAGTGGAAGGGTACGAGATACGCAGTATTTT. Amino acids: CASSGRVRDTQYF.

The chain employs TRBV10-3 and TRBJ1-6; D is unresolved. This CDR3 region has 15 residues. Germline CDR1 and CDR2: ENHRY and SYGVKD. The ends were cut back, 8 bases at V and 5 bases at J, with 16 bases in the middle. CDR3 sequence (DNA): TGTGCCATCCCATCCGCGTCTGGCGATAATTCACCCCTCCACTTT. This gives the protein CAIPSASGDNSPLHF.

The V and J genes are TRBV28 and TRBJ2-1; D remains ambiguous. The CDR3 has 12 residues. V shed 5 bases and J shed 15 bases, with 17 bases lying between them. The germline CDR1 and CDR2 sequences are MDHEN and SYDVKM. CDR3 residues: CASSRISAWGFF. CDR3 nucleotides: TGTGCCAGCAGTCGGATATCGGCTTGGGGGTTCTTC.

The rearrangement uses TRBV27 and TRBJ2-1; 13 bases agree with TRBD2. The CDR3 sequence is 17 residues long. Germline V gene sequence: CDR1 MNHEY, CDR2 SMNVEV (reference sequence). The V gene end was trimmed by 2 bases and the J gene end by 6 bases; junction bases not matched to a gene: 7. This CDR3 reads CASSLRVGTSGINEQFF. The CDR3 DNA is TGTGCCAGCAGTTTACGGGTGGGGACTAGCGGGATCAATGAGCAGTTCTTC.

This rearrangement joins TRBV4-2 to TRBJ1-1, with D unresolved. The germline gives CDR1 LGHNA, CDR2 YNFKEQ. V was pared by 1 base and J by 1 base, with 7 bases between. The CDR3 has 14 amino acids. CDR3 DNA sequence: TGTGCCAGCAGCCAAGTGAGTGGGAACACTGAAGCTTTCTTT. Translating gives CASSQVSGNTEAFF.

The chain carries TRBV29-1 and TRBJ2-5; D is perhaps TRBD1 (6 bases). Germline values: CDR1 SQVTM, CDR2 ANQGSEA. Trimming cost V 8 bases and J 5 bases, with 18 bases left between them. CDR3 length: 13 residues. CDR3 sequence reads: CSTRGRLGETQYF. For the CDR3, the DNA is TGCAGCACCAGGGGACGCCTGGGGGAGACCCAGTACTTC.

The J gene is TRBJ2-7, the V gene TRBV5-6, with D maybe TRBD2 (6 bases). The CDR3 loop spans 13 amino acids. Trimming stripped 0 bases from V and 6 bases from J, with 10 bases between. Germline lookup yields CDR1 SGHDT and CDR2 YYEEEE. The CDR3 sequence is CASSLARGVEQYF. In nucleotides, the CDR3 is TGTGCCAGCAGCTTGGCGCGCGGGGTCGAGCAGTACTTC.

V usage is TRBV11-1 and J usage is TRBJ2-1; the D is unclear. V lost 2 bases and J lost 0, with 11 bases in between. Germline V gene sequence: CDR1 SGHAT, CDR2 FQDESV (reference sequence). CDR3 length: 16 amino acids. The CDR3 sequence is CASSLTVESSYNEQFF. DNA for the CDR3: TGTGCCAGCAGCTTAACGGTAGAGAGCTCCTACAATGAGCAGTTCTTC.

CDR3 DNA sequence: TGTGCCAGTAGTATAGATCCTGGGGGCCATCAGCCCCAGCATTTT. Protein sequence: CASSIDPGGHQPQHF. V gene TRBV19 combines with J gene TRBJ1-5, with D possibly TRBD1 on 6 matching bases. The V gene's germline CDR1 is LNHDA and CDR2 SQIVND (reference sequence). This CDR3 is 15 amino acids long. Trimming took 0 bases from V and 5 from J, leaving 11 bases between them.

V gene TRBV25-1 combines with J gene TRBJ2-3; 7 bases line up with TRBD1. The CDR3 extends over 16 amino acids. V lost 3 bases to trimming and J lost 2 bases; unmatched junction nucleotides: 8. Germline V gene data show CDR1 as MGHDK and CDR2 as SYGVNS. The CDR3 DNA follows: TGTGCCAGCAGTGAGAGACAGGGAAGTTCCACAGATACGCAGTATTTT. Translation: CASSERQGSSTDTQYF.

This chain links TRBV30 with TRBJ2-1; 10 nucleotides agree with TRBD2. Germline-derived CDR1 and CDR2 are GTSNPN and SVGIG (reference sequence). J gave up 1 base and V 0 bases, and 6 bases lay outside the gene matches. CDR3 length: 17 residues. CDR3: CAWSVAGGSWSYNEQFF. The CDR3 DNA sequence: TGTGCCTGGAGTGTAGCGGGAGGGTCTTGGTCCTACAATGAGCAGTTCTTC.